This TCR beta chain appears in the sequencing data of a study of radiation and T cells in renal cell carcinoma. The germline gives CDR1 SGDLS, CDR2 YYNGEE. V lost 0 bases, J lost 14 bases, and 4 bases stayed unmatched. The CDR3 has 13 residues. Assay: immunoSEQ multiplex PCR; the TCRdb copy retains only in-frame clones and omits some. The top ten hold 25% to 35% of the sample, which has about 49,000 clones, about 83% seen once. Described time point: baseline pretreatment blood. Treatment described: 15 Gy SBRT to primary tumor, nephrectomy 4 weeks later. Blood was sampled at baseline, 2 weeks and 4 weeks after SBRT.

The sequence was obtained from a woman aged 65 to 85 with renal cell carcinoma. The chain joins TRBV9 to TRBJ1-6; TRBD1 matches 8 bases. This specimen consisted of blood, obtained from a patient whose treatment included radiotherapy and nephrectomy. The CDR3, as DNA: TGTGCCAGCAGCGTAGGGACAGGGAGGTCCCTCCACTTT. It translates to CASSVGTGRSLHF. Filled out from reference TRBV9 and TRBJ1-6, the complete variable domain reads DSGVTQTPKHLITATGQRVTLRCSPRSGDLSVYWYQQSLDQGLQFLIQYYNGEERAKGNILERFSAQQFPDLHSELNLSSLELGDSALYFCASSVGTGRSLHFGNGTRLTVT.